The source of this T cell receptor (beta chain) is a study of shared clonotypes between healthy human individuals. Broader study findings: Rarefaction gave evidence that sorted-subset sequencing remained incomplete despite large depth.

Points on this clone: Its antigen remains unknown.

Assay: immunoSEQ multiplex PCR; the TCRdb copy retains only in-frame clones and omits some. The table shows 1,500,000 or so clones, with 98% to 99% occurring only once. The clonotype was recovered from a man aged 25-40 years in good health. What was sequenced was naive CD4+ T cells sorted from blood. Subset defined: CD45RA+ positively selected.

The CDR3 DNA follows: TGTGCCAGCCATCAACGGCAAAACCTGAGAACTGAAGCTTTCTTT. This translates into CASHQRQNLRTEAFF. This sequence joins TRBV6-1 and TRBJ1-1, with no clear D. Germline values: CDR1 MNHNS, CDR2 SASEGT. The CDR3 spans 15 residues. The V and J ends lost 8 bases and 5 bases respectively, with 21 bases between them.